This T cell receptor (beta chain) stems from a study of cytomegalovirus exposure and HLA in healthy donors. Whole-study findings and limits: Upon later analysis, HLA-associated TCR beta chains proved more clonally expanded than other, equally common chains. HLA restriction was apparent for most CMV-associated TCR beta chains in a later analysis. For most subjects, TCR beta sequences were reported to predict HLA-A and HLA-B alleles with accuracy.

Regarding this clone: What it recognizes is unknown.

60 Vbeta and 13 Jbeta primers were used in PCR. TCRdb's copy holds only in-frame clones and misses some; the assay was immunoSEQ multiplex PCR. This table has 200,000 or so clones, roughly 70% appearing once. V lost 7 bases and J lost 6; bases outside the gene matches: 7. The CDR3 is 14 amino acids. Per germline, CDR1 SNHLY and CDR2 FYNNEI. The clonotype comes from a man aged 40-49 years in good health and CMV-seropositive. The chain employs TRBV2 and TRBJ2-1; 9 bases agree with TRBD1. The specimen sequenced was PBMCs. The CDR3 loop is CASTWTGDGNEQFF. CDR3 in DNA: TGTGCCAGCACTTGGACAGGGGACGGCAATGAGCAGTTCTTC.